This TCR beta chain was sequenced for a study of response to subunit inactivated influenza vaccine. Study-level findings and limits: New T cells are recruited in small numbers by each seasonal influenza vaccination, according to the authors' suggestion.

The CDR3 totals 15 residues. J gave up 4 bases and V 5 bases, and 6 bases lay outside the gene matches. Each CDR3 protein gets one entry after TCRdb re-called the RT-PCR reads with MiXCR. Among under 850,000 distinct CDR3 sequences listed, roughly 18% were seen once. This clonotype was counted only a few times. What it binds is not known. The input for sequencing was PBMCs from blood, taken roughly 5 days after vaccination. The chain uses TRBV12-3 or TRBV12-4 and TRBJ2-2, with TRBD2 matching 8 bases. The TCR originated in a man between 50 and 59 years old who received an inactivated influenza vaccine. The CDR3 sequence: CASSQGTSLTGELFF. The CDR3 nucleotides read TGTGCCAGCAGTCAAGGGACTAGTCTCACCGGGGAGCTGTTTTTT.